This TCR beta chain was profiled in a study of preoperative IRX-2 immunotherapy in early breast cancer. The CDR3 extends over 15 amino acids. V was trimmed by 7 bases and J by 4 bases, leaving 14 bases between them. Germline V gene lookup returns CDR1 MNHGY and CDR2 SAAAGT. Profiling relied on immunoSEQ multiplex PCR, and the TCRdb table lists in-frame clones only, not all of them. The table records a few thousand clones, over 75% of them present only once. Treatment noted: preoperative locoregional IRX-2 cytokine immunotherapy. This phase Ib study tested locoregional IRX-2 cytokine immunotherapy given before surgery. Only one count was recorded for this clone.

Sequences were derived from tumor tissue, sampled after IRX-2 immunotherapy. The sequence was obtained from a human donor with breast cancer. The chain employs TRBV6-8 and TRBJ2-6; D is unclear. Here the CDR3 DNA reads TGTGCCAGCACCCCCTTTGGTTACGGGGCCAACGTCCTGACTTTC. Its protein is CASTPFGYGANVLTF.